The 2 T cell receptor beta chains below come from one sample, sequenced in a study of blood T cell repertoires in COVID-19. Method: immunoSEQ multiplex PCR; TCRdb's copy keeps in-frame clones and lacks some. The table records around 40,000 clones, around 84% of them present only once. Sequencing input: peripheral blood. These receptors came from a human donor in a cohort sampled during active COVID-19.

CDR3 region: CASSPVRAAGNTIYF. The DNA for the CDR3 is TGTGCCAGCTCACCTGTCAGGGCCGCTGGAAACACCATATATTTT. This chain uses TRBV18 with TRBJ1-3, with D possibly being TRBD1 (5 bases). The germline V gene has CDR1 KGHSH and CDR2 LQKENI. V was shortened by 3 bases and J by 2 bases, with 11 bases between the two germline ends. The CDR3 extends over 15 amino acids. Combining the CDR3 with reference TRBV18 and TRBJ1-3 gives the whole variable domain NAGVMQNPRHLVRRRGQEARLRCSPMKGHSHVYWYRQLPEEGLKFMVYLQKENIIDESGMPKERFSAEFPKEGPSILRIQQVVRGDSAAYFCASSPVRAAGNTIYFGEGSWLTVV.

V and J are TRBV20-1 and TRBJ2-7; D is possibly TRBD2 (5 bases). V was trimmed by 3 bases and J by 0 bases, leaving 6 bases between them. Germline V gives CDR1 DFQATT, CDR2 SNEGSKA (reference sequence). The CDR3 has 12 residues. Here the CDR3 DNA reads TGCAGTGCTAGTGGGAGCTCCTACGAGCAGTACTTC. Translating gives CSASGSSYEQYF.